This T cell receptor beta chain stems from a study of blood T cell repertoires in COVID-19. The wider study: Acute-phase and convalescent COVID-19 samples originated in the United States, Italy and Spain. T cells, B-cell-depleted T cells, or PBMCs provided the cDNA or gDNA that served as material.

This clone has only a few counts. CDR1 and CDR2 from the germline V gene are SGHRS and YFSETQ. The CDR3 length is 15 residues. V lost 0 bases and J lost 8; bases outside the gene matches: 6. Original handling: Amplification of reference gene primers provided the estimated nucleated cell counts. This table comes from immunoSEQ multiplex PCR, and its TCRdb copy is limited to in-frame clones, with some not included. That table supplies the V and J calls and clone size; D and trimming were determined from the DNA. Among tens of thousands of clones listed, around 84% were seen once. The V gene is TRBV5-1, the J gene TRBJ1-2, with 11 nucleotides matching TRBD1. The sequenced sample was peripheral blood. This receptor was taken from a human donor in a cohort sampled during active or convalescent COVID-19. The CDR3 bases are TGCGCCAGCAGCTTGGCCGGGACAGGGGGAGAAGGCTACACCTTC. Translation: CASSLAGTGGEGYTF.